This T cell receptor (beta chain) was captured in a study of shared clonotypes between healthy human individuals. TCRdb's copy holds only in-frame clones and misses some; the assay was immunoSEQ multiplex PCR. This table holds about 2 million clones, roughly 96% found once. V was shortened by 9 bases and J by 0 bases, with 20 bases between the two germline ends. Germline loops: CDR1 KGHSH, CDR2 LQKENI. The CDR3 contains 16 residues. The chain combines TRBV18 with TRBJ1-1; weak D call: TRBD1 (6 bases). The TCR originated in a man younger than 35 in good health. The sequenced sample consisted of naive CD4+ T cells sorted from blood. The subset was: CD45RA+ positively selected. The CDR3 loop is CASSLSGTFMNTEAFF. The CDR3 region has the DNA TGTGCCAGTAGCCTGTCCGGGACATTCATGAACACTGAAGCTTTCTTT. Together with reference TRBV18 and TRBJ1-1, the CDR3 gives the full variable domain: NAGVMQNPRHLVRRRGQEARLRCSPMKGHSHVYWYRQLPEEGLKFMVYLQKENIIDESGMPKERFSAEFPKEGPSILRIQQVVRGDSAAYFCASSLSGTFMNTEAFFGQGTRLTVV.